What follows are 31 T cell receptor beta chains derived from one specimen sequenced in a study of blood T cells in healthy people across ages. Using a J-beta primer mix together with a sample-barcoded 5' primer, a second PCR was run for about 6 to 11 cycles. From the 5' RACE reads, TCRdb called clonotypes with MiXCR, one entry per CDR3 protein. Of 700,000 to 1,000,000 distinct CDR3 sequences in the sample, around 42% were seen once. Material: blood. These receptors originate from a man aged 60 to 69 in good health.

The chain combines TRBV9 with TRBJ2-7, with a tentative D call TRBD2 (7 bases). Trimming left V 0 bases short and J 5 bases short, with 12 bases between. The CDR3 consists of 14 residues. CDR1 is SGDLS and CDR2 is YYNGEE in the germline V gene. The CDR3 DNA follows: TGTGCCAGCAGCGTAGAGGGGGGGACGGACGAGCAGTACTTC. Protein sequence: CASSVEGGTDEQYF.

This chain uses TRBV6-5 with TRBJ2-5, with D uncertain. V was shortened by 6 bases and J by 1 base, with 9 bases between the two germline ends. From germline, CDR1 is MNHEY and CDR2 SVGAGI. The length of the CDR3 is 13 residues. The CDR3: CASRPPGQETQYF. The CDR3 nucleotides read TGTGCCAGCAGGCCTCCAGGCCAAGAGACCCAGTACTTC.

The rearrangement joins TRBV20-1 to TRBJ2-1; the match to TRBD1 covers 7 bases. From germline, CDR1 is DFQATT and CDR2 SNEGSKA (reference sequence). This CDR3 spans 15 amino acids. Trimming at V came to 0 bases and at J to 13 bases, leaving 15 bases not matched to a gene. CDR3 nucleotides: TGCAGTGCTAGAGATGGAAAGGGGGCGTGGGAGACCCAGTTCTTC. It encodes CSARDGKGAWETQFF.

This clonotype came up a few times. The chain is built from TRBV5-1 and TRBJ2-5; TRBD2 agrees at 11 bases. CDR1 and CDR2 from the germline V gene are SGHRS and YFSETQ. The J segment lost 11 bases and the V segment lost 5 bases, leaving 11 bases of the junction unmatched. CDR3 size: 14 residues. CDR3: CASRTSGGSGEQYF. In nucleotides, the CDR3 is TGCGCCAGCAGAACTAGCGGGGGTTCGGGAGAGCAGTACTTC.

This clonotype was observed a few times. V gene TRBV7-9 combines with J gene TRBJ2-7, with 7 bases that match TRBD1. CDR1 is SEHNR and CDR2 is FQNEAQ in the germline V gene (reference sequence). This CDR3 contains 14 residues. The trim removed 1 base at V and 3 bases at J, leaving 3 bases unmatched. The CDR3 coding sequence is TGTGCCAGCAGCTTAGACAGGGGATACTACGAGCAGTACTTC. Amino acids: CASSLDRGYYEQYF. The full variable domain, in which reference TRBV7-9 and TRBJ2-7 provide the parts outside the CDR3, is DTGVSQNPRHKITKRGQNVTFRCDPISEHNRLYWYRQTLGQGPEFLTYFQNEAQLEKSRLLSDRFSAERPKGSFSTLEIQRTEQGDSAMYLCASSLDRGYYEQYFGPGTRLTVT.

The chain recombines TRBV7-9 with TRBJ2-1, with D possibly matching TRBD1 (6 bases). CDR3 length equals 13 residues. From germline, CDR1 is SEHNR and CDR2 FQNEAQ (reference sequence). Trimming shortened V by 0 bases and J by 7 bases, and 7 bases separated the two germline ends. The DNA of the CDR3 is TGTGCCAGCAGCTTAGCGACAGGAAATGAGCAGTTCTTC. It encodes CASSLATGNEQFF.

This CDR3 is CASSLTAAEANVLTF. CDR3 DNA sequence: TGTGCCAGCAGCCTGACGGCCGCTGAGGCCAACGTCCTGACTTTC. This chain joins TRBV5-6 and TRBJ2-6; D ambiguous. V lost 4 bases to trimming and J lost 6 bases, with 14 bases between them. The CDR3 is 15 residues long. Germline CDR1 is SGHDT and CDR2 is YYEEEE.

This clonotype was observed once. The chain employs TRBV30 and TRBJ2-3; no firm D call. Trimming removed 1 base at V and 6 bases at J, with 11 bases between. Germline CDR1 reads GTSNPN; CDR2 reads SVGIG (reference sequence). CDR3 length equals 13 residues. The CDR3: CAWSGRVMDTQYF. The CDR3 DNA is TGTGCCTGGAGTGGCCGGGTCATGGATACGCAGTATTTT.

The V and J genes are TRBV27 and TRBJ1-6; D unclear. CDR1 and CDR2 from the germline V gene are MNHEY and SMNVEV (reference sequence). V was pared by 3 bases and J by 3 bases, with 12 bases between. This CDR3 comprises 16 residues. CDR3 sequence: CASSFLRGNYNSPLHF. In DNA form, the CDR3 reads TGTGCCAGCAGTTTTCTCCGAGGCAACTATAATTCACCCCTCCACTTT.

V and J are TRBV7-9 and TRBJ1-6, with D uncertain. V lost 2 bases and J lost 3, with 8 bases in between. The CDR3 consists of 15 residues. The germline V gene encodes CDR1 SEHNR and CDR2 FQNEAQ (reference sequence). The CDR3: CASSLTAVYNSPLHF. The CDR3 DNA sequence: TGTGCCAGCAGCTTAACAGCCGTCTATAATTCACCCCTCCACTTT.

The genes are TRBV28 and TRBJ1-1; D is ambiguous. CDR1 is MDHEN, CDR2 SYDVKM, per germline. V was pared by 7 bases and J by 8 bases, with 11 bases between. The CDR3 loop spans 11 amino acids. CDR3 DNA: TGTGCCAGCAAGACTCGACGGGAAGCTTTCTTT. This codes for CASKTRREAFF.

The genes are TRBV5-7 and TRBJ1-1; TRBD1 is a possible D gene (5 bases). TRBV5-7 is given ORF status, its function remaining uncertain. There are 15 residues in the CDR3. Trimming took off 10 bases at V and 0 bases at J, with 19 bases between the two ends. The CDR3 reads CAHIRGAPMNTEAFF. CDR3 nucleotide sequence: TGTGCCCACATAAGAGGGGCGCCCATGAACACTGAAGCTTTCTTT.

This sequence joins TRBV28 and TRBJ2-4, with 11 bases matching TRBD2. The assigned J gene may be wrong: the sequence end matches TRBJ2-5 better. Per germline, CDR1 MDHEN and CDR2 SYDVKM. The CDR3 has 16 residues. CDR3: CASSFLAGGPLETQYF. For the CDR3, the DNA is TGTGCCAGCAGTTTCTTAGCGGGGGGGCCTTTAGAGACCCAGTACTTC.

This chain links TRBV20-1 with TRBJ2-4; TRBD2 agrees at 9 bases. The J call is in doubt because the DNA end fits TRBJ2-5 better. The germline V gene encodes CDR1 DFQATT and CDR2 SNEGSKA (reference sequence). The CDR3 is 16 residues long. CDR3 bases: TGCAGTGCTAGAGAAGTATACGCGGGGGGGCCAGAGACCCAGTACTTC. Its protein product is CSAREVYAGGPETQYF.

The chain joins TRBV6-5 to TRBJ1-6, with D unclear. Trimming took off 7 bases at V and 0 bases at J, with 10 bases between the two ends. This CDR3 has 15 residues. In germline, CDR1 is MNHEY, CDR2 SVGAGI. CDR3 sequence reads: CASNPQSSYNSPLHF. The CDR3 nucleotides are TGTGCCAGCAACCCACAGAGCTCCTATAATTCACCCCTCCACTTT.

This chain connects TRBV20-1 to TRBJ2-3; 11 bases align to TRBD1. Germline CDR1 reads DFQATT; CDR2 reads SNEGSKA (reference sequence). With 5 bases clipped from V and 5 bases from J, the junction kept 12 bases outside the gene matches. The length of the CDR3 is 16 residues. In nucleotides, the CDR3 is TGCAGTGCTGTCCAGCCCGGGACAGGGGGGGGAGATACGCAGTATTTT. It yields the protein CSAVQPGTGGGDTQYF.

This clonotype was observed a few times. This chain uses TRBV15 with TRBJ2-3, with TRBD1 as a possible D gene (6 bases). The CDR3 contains 15 residues. Trimming cost V 1 base and J 6 bases, with 14 bases left between them. Per germline, CDR1 LNHNV and CDR2 YYDKDF (reference sequence). The chain's CDR3 is CATSRGARGSDTQYF. The CDR3 DNA is TGTGCCACCAGCAGAGGGGCTAGGGGGTCGGATACGCAGTATTTT.

This chain uses TRBV20-1 with TRBJ2-7, with TRBD1 matching 7 bases. The CDR3 totals 14 residues. Germline loops: CDR1 DFQATT, CDR2 SNEGSKA (reference sequence). Germline trimming cut 4 bases from V and 2 bases from J; bases unmatched to any gene: 8. The CDR3 nucleotides read TGCAGTGCTACCCGACAGGGAGCAACCTACGAGCAGTACTTC. Translation gives CSATRQGATYEQYF.

As to this clonotype: A much larger clone lies one base from this, so it may be a read error. The chain links TRBV9 to TRBJ2-1; D unclear. V lost 0 bases to trimming and J lost 13 bases, with 17 bases between them. The CDR3 consists of 14 residues. CDR1 and CDR2 (germline): SGDLS, YYNGEE. The CDR3 DNA is TGTGCCAGCAGCGTAGGAACTATTGGCGAGACCCAGTTCTTC. Translating gives CASSVGTIGETQFF.

The rearrangement links TRBV6-2 or TRBV6-3 to TRBJ1-6, with TRBD1 matching over 9 bases. Germline V gives CDR1 MNHEY, CDR2 SVGEGT. The CDR3 contains 14 residues. The J segment lost 6 bases and the V segment lost 6 bases, leaving 3 bases of the junction unmatched. The CDR3 loop reads CASRSTGGNSPLHF. Here the CDR3 DNA reads TGTGCCAGCAGATCGACAGGGGGTAATTCACCCCTCCACTTT.

The chain links TRBV11-2 to TRBJ1-1, with no clear D. V was cut by 3 bases and J by 0 bases, with 11 bases left in between. Germline V gene lookup returns CDR1 SGHAT and CDR2 FQNNGV. The CDR3 contains 15 residues. CDR3 in amino acids: CASSFEGGMNTEAFF. The DNA for the CDR3 is TGTGCCAGCAGCTTTGAGGGAGGGATGAACACTGAAGCTTTCTTT.

CDR3 coding DNA: TGTGCCAGCAGTTTATACTTCGCCCGTTCTAATGAAAAACTGTTTTTT. This codes for CASSLYFARSNEKLFF. The rearrangement links TRBV27 to TRBJ1-4; D remains ambiguous. From germline, CDR1 is MNHEY and CDR2 SMNVEV (reference sequence). The ends were cut back, 1 base at V and 3 bases at J, with 12 bases in the middle. This CDR3 spans 16 amino acids.

The chain carries TRBV6-2 or TRBV6-3 and TRBJ1-1, with a possible D match to TRBD1 (5 bases). Germline CDR1 reads MNHEY; CDR2 reads SVGEGT. Trimming pared 5 bases from V and 4 bases from J, leaving 11 bases between. The CDR3 contains 13 residues. CDR3 in DNA: TGTGCCAGCAGTGACGCGGGGGGCACTGAAGCTTTCTTT. Translation gives CASSDAGGTEAFF.

On this clonotype: A junction end diverges from the germline sequence, so it may reflect a read error. This chain uses TRBV6-6 with TRBJ1-4; 8 bases line up with TRBD1. CDR3 size: 16 residues. CDR1 and CDR2 (germline): MNHNY, SVGAGI (reference sequence). This chain's CDR3 is CTSSYPPGGRNEKLFF. CDR3 sequence (DNA): TGTACCAGCAGTTACCCCCCAGGGGGCAGAAATGAAAAACTGTTTTTT.

The chain has TRBV5-1 and TRBJ2-5, with TRBD1 matching 10 bases. This CDR3 is built from 18 residues. Unmatched junction bases numbered 17, after V lost 4 bases and J lost 5 bases. The germline V gene has CDR1 SGHRS and CDR2 YFSETQ. CDR3 sequence reads: CASSRQTSGTGDLETQYF. The CDR3 nucleotides are TGCGCCAGCAGCCGACAAACCTCCGGGACAGGGGATTTGGAGACCCAGTACTTC.

This clonotype has a handful of counts. The rearrangement joins TRBV27 to TRBJ1-6, with D unclear. Between the trimmed V and J ends, which lost 2 bases and 10 bases, there was a span of 18 bases. This CDR3 contains 16 residues. Germline-derived CDR1 and CDR2 are MNHEY and SMNVEV (reference sequence). The CDR3 coding sequence is TGTGCCAGCAGTTTAGGAGGTTTGGGCTTCCGATCACCCCTCCACTTT. Protein product: CASSLGGLGFRSPLHF.

This clonotype was observed a handful of times. The chain has TRBV6-5 and TRBJ2-1; D uncertain. With 2 bases removed from V and 3 bases from J, the gap between germline ends came to 8 bases. Per germline, CDR1 MNHEY and CDR2 SVGAGI. CDR3 length equals 14 residues. This CDR3 is CASSYLTGYNEQFF. In nucleotides, the CDR3 is TGTGCCAGCAGTTACCTAACTGGCTACAATGAGCAGTTCTTC.

This clonotype was observed a few times. The V gene is TRBV25-1, the J gene TRBJ2-7, with no clear D. Per germline, CDR1 MGHDK and CDR2 SYGVNS. V was pared by 5 bases and J by 2 bases, with 13 bases between. The length of the CDR3 is 14 residues. The CDR3 DNA reads as TGTGCCAGCAGTCCCATGACTGAGACCTACGAGCAGTACTTC. Translating gives CASSPMTETYEQYF.

This clonotype was recorded a few times. The chain joins TRBV20-1 to TRBJ2-1; D is undetermined. V was cut by 1 base and J by 8 bases, with 12 bases left in between. This CDR3 spans 13 amino acids. Germline lookup yields CDR1 DFQATT and CDR2 SNEGSKA (reference sequence). The chain's CDR3 is CSARGNRIDEQFF. CDR3 bases: TGCAGTGCTAGAGGAAATAGAATCGATGAGCAGTTCTTC.

CDR3 loop: CASSSAGTGGSGEQFF. In DNA form, the CDR3 reads TGTGCCAGCAGCTCCGCCGGGACAGGGGGAAGTGGTGAGCAGTTCTTC. The chain employs TRBV7-9 and TRBJ2-1; 11 bases agree with TRBD1. The V segment lost 4 bases and the J segment 9 bases; nucleotides outside the gene matches: 11. The CDR3 spans 16 residues. Germline V gene sequence: CDR1 SEHNR, CDR2 FQNEAQ (reference sequence).

The chain's CDR3 is CASTLGGQNTEAFF. The CDR3 DNA is TGTGCCAGCACCTTGGGGGGGCAGAACACTGAAGCTTTCTTT. The chain carries TRBV6-6 and TRBJ1-1, with D perhaps TRBD1 (6 bases). Looked up from germline, CDR1 is MNHNY and CDR2 is SVGAGI (reference sequence). Trimming took off 7 bases at V and 1 base at J, with 13 bases between the two ends. The CDR3 contains 14 residues.